These 21 T cell receptor beta chains share one sample of origin, sequenced in a study of CD8+ T cells in alopecia areata. TCR sequencing used cDNA made by reverse transcription of extracted RNA. Sequenced by immunoSEQ multiplex PCR; TCRdb stores in-frame clones only, minus some. The sample shows around 270,000 clones, roughly 64% of them seen only once. Treatment given: oral pan-JAK inhibitor, 5-10 mg twice daily. The sequencing used CD4+ T cells sorted from blood, collected at week 24, from a patient treated with tofacitinib. Receptor source: a human donor with alopecia areata.

This sequence joins TRBV7-2 and TRBJ2-1; no clear D gene. The germline CDR1 and CDR2 sequences are SGHTA and FQGNSA. Trimming took off 2 bases at V and 8 bases at J, with 13 bases between the two ends. This CDR3 has 14 residues. The CDR3 DNA follows: TGTGCCAGCAGCTTATCGGACCAAGGGTATGAGCAGTTCTTC. It translates to CASSLSDQGYEQFF. Drawing the rest from reference TRBV7-2 and TRBJ2-1, the complete variable domain is GAGVSQSPSNKVTEKGKDVELRCDPISGHTALYWYRQSLGQGLEFLIYFQGNSAPDKSGLPSDRFSAERTGGSVSTLTIQRTQQEDSAVYLCASSLSDQGYEQFFGPGTRLTVL.

This clone was counted only a few times. The V gene is TRBV4-1, the J gene TRBJ2-3; 9 bases agree with TRBD2. After removal of 8 bases from V and 6 bases from J, the junction contained 12 bases not matched to a gene. The CDR3 extends over 15 amino acids. The germline V gene has CDR1 MGHRA and CDR2 YSYEKL. The CDR3: CASGRGAGGLDTQYF. In DNA form, the CDR3 reads TGCGCCAGCGGAAGAGGGGCGGGGGGGCTGGATACGCAGTATTTT.

As to this clone: An end of the junction does not agree with germline; a read error may underlie this. The J gene is TRBJ1-4, the V gene TRBV4-2; no definite D call. The CDR3 extends over 12 amino acids. The V gene's germline CDR1 is LGHNA and CDR2 YNFKEQ. The CDR3 DNA is TGTGCCAGCAGCCAAGATCGCGCGGGAGTCTTATTT. Its protein is CASSQDRAGVLF.

The V gene is TRBV30, the J gene TRBJ2-7; D perhaps matches TRBD1 (6 bases). CDR1 is GTSNPN and CDR2 is SVGIG in the germline V gene (reference sequence). The CDR3 consists of 14 residues. Trimming removed 2 bases from V and 5 bases from J, with 16 bases in between. The CDR3: CAWSLTGVGHEQYF. In nucleotides, the CDR3 is TGTGCCTGGAGTCTGACAGGTGTAGGCCACGAGCAGTACTTC.

The chain joins TRBV5-4 to TRBJ2-7; 8 bases align to TRBD2. Per germline, CDR1 SGHNT and CDR2 YYREEE (reference sequence). The CDR3 loop spans 15 amino acids. Trimming at V came to 0 bases and at J to 4 bases, leaving 6 bases not matched to a gene. The CDR3 coding sequence is TGTGCCAGCAGCTTGGCTCCGGGGGGGAATTACGAGCAGTACTTC. This gives the protein CASSLAPGGNYEQYF.

V and J are TRBV30 and TRBJ1-1; D remains ambiguous. CDR1 GTSNPN and CDR2 SVGIG come from the germline V gene (reference sequence). The V gene lost 4 bases and the J gene lost 5 bases, with 14 bases spanning the gap. The CDR3 covers 13 residues. The CDR3 protein is CAWKMDWGTEAFF. CDR3 nucleotide sequence: TGTGCCTGGAAGATGGATTGGGGAACTGAAGCTTTCTTT. The whole variable domain, filled in from reference TRBV30 and TRBJ1-1, reads SQTIHQWPATLVQPVGSPLSLECTVEGTSNPNLYWYRQAAGRGLQLLFYSVGIGQISSEVPQNLSASRPQDRQFILSSKKLLLSDSGFYLCAWKMDWGTEAFFGQGTRLTVV.

This clone was seen a handful of times. The chain joins TRBV5-1 to TRBJ2-7, with TRBD1 matching 8 bases. Germline V gene lookup returns CDR1 SGHRS and CDR2 YFSETQ. The CDR3 loop spans 15 amino acids. The V and J ends lost 4 bases and 5 bases, in that order; junction bases with no gene match: 11. The CDR3 DNA follows: TGCGCCAGCAGCCTTCAGACAGGGGTGATCCACGAGCAGTACTTC. As protein: CASSLQTGVIHEQYF. The whole variable domain, filled in from reference TRBV5-1 and TRBJ2-7, reads KAGVTQTPRYLIKTRGQQVTLSCSPISGHRSVSWYQQTPGQGLQFLFEYFSETQRNKGNFPGRFSGRQFSNSRSEMNVSTLELGDSALYLCASSLQTGVIHEQYFGPGTRLTVT.

This chain uses TRBV10-3 with TRBJ1-2, with TRBD1 matching 9 bases. Germline assignment: CDR1 ENHRY and CDR2 SYGVKD. The trim removed 3 bases at V and 3 bases at J, leaving 2 bases unmatched. The CDR3 is 14 amino acids. The CDR3 DNA is TGTGCCATCAGTGACAGGACAGGGGACTATGGCTACACCTTC. As protein: CAISDRTGDYGYTF.

The genes are TRBV7-8 and TRBJ1-6, with D maybe TRBD1 (6 bases). V was shortened by 6 bases and J by 9 bases, with 15 bases between the two germline ends. The CDR3 length is 14 residues. Germline V gives CDR1 SGHVS, CDR2 FQNEAQ. The CDR3 reads CASRRTGRGSPLHF. The CDR3 nucleotides read TGTGCCAGCAGGAGAACAGGGAGAGGTTCACCCCTCCACTTT. Filled out from reference TRBV7-8 and TRBJ1-6, the complete variable domain reads GAGVSQSPRYKVAKRGQDVALRCDPISGHVSLFWYQQALGQGPEFLTYFQNEAQLDKSGLPSDRFFAERPEGSVSTLKIQRTQQEDSAVYLCASRRTGRGSPLHFGNGTRLTVT.

The rearrangement uses TRBV6-1 and TRBJ1-1; D may be TRBD1 (6 bases). The germline CDR1 and CDR2 sequences are MNHNS and SASEGT. The CDR3 extends over 17 amino acids. V was pared by 2 bases and J by 3 bases, with 19 bases between. CDR3 DNA sequence: TGTGCCAGCAGTGAATTGAGGGTGTGGGGGCTGGACACTGAAGCTTTCTTT. It codes for CASSELRVWGLDTEAFF.

The V gene is TRBV5-1, the J gene TRBJ2-5; D is uncertain. Trimming removed 6 bases at V and 1 base at J, with 10 bases between. CDR1 is SGHRS, CDR2 YFSETQ, per germline. This CDR3 has 13 residues. This CDR3 is CASNAQLQETQYF. In nucleotides, the CDR3 is TGCGCCAGCAACGCACAGCTCCAAGAGACCCAGTACTTC.

This chain links TRBV7-9 with TRBJ2-3; 9 bases map to TRBD2. This CDR3 has 14 amino acids. Unmatched junction bases numbered 7, after V lost 7 bases and J lost 5 bases. Germline CDR1 is SEHNR and CDR2 is FQNEAQ (reference sequence). CDR3 in amino acids: CASTGGGAEDTQYF. For the CDR3, the DNA is TGTGCCAGCACCGGCGGGGGGGCCGAAGATACGCAGTATTTT.

This rearrangement joins TRBV30 to TRBJ2-1; 8 bases line up with TRBD2. The trim removed 3 bases at V and 6 bases at J, leaving 16 bases unmatched. The CDR3 extends over 17 amino acids. Germline V gives CDR1 GTSNPN, CDR2 SVGIG (reference sequence). The CDR3 bases are TGTGCCTGGAGCCTCGGAGGGCTCGGGGGGGCGATCAATGAGCAGTTCTTC. It is translated as CAWSLGGLGGAINEQFF.

The rearrangement joins TRBV7-2 to TRBJ1-4, with D hard to call. Germline CDR1 reads SGHTA; CDR2 reads FQGNSA. CDR3 size: 14 residues. V was clipped by 2 bases and J by 7 bases, with 11 bases between them. CDR3 in DNA: TGTGCCAGCAGCTTAAGTACTGTTGGTGAAAAACTGTTTTTT. This encodes CASSLSTVGEKLFF.

The J gene is TRBJ2-2, the V gene TRBV29-1, with a tentative D call TRBD2 (6 bases). Germline CDR1 and CDR2: SQVTM and ANQGSEA. The V gene lost 5 bases and the J gene lost 6 bases, with 13 bases spanning the gap. The CDR3 covers 13 residues. The CDR3 DNA reads TGCAGCGTTCGACTAGTCGTCGCCGGGGAGCTGTTTTTT. Translation: CSVRLVVAGELFF.

The sample holds a few counts of this clone. The V and J genes are TRBV7-9 and TRBJ2-2; maybe TRBD1 (6 bases). This CDR3 region has 17 residues. V lost 6 bases to trimming and J lost 5 bases, with 22 bases between them. Germline V gene data show CDR1 as SEHNR and CDR2 as FQNEAQ (reference sequence). This chain's CDR3 is CASSKSDHTGWTGELFF. CDR3 nucleotide sequence: TGTGCCAGCAGTAAATCCGACCACACAGGGTGGACCGGGGAGCTGTTTTTT.

This clone was observed many times. The chain joins TRBV5-4 to TRBJ2-1; 13 bases are shared with TRBD2. CDR3 length equals 15 residues. V lost 4 bases to trimming and J lost 7 bases; unmatched junction nucleotides: 5. CDR1 and CDR2 from the germline V gene are SGHNT and YYREEE (reference sequence). The CDR3: CASSVRTSGGNEQFF. CDR3 DNA sequence: TGTGCCAGCAGCGTCCGGACTAGCGGGGGAAATGAGCAGTTCTTC.

The chain links TRBV5-1 to TRBJ1-6; D unclear. Trimming took off 0 bases at V and 10 bases at J, with 11 bases between the two ends. This CDR3 is 14 amino acids long. In germline, CDR1 is SGHRS, CDR2 YFSETQ. In nucleotides, the CDR3 is TGCGCCAGCAGCTTGGGGAAAGGCGGATCACCCCTCCACTTT. Translation: CASSLGKGGSPLHF. The full variable domain, rest sourced from reference TRBV5-1 and TRBJ1-6, is KAGVTQTPRYLIKTRGQQVTLSCSPISGHRSVSWYQQTPGQGLQFLFEYFSETQRNKGNFPGRFSGRQFSNSRSEMNVSTLELGDSALYLCASSLGKGGSPLHFGNGTRLTVT.

This clone was seen more than once but under ten times. The sample carries other DNA sequences with the same CDR3. The chain recombines TRBV29-1 with TRBJ2-5; D possibly corresponds to TRBD2 (5 bases). This CDR3 has 12 amino acids. Germline V lookup: CDR1 SQVTM, CDR2 ANQGSEA. Trimming stripped 4 bases from V and 2 bases from J, with 8 bases between. The CDR3 spells CSVGQRQETQYF. The CDR3 coding sequence is TGCAGCGTTGGCCAGCGGCAAGAGACCCAGTACTTC.

The rearrangement links TRBV25-1 to TRBJ2-1; 10 bases align to TRBD2. Germline lookup yields CDR1 MGHDK and CDR2 SYGVNS. The CDR3 has 14 amino acids. Unmatched junction bases numbered 5, after V lost 6 bases and J lost 6 bases. CDR3 nucleotides: TGTGCCAGCAGGGCTAGCGGGGGTCCCAATGAGCAGTTCTTC. Translation gives CASRASGGPNEQFF.

This clone was recorded a few times. The J gene is TRBJ1-1, the V gene TRBV29-1, with 8 bases that match TRBD1. V lost 4 bases and J lost 4; bases outside the gene matches: 8. This CDR3 has 14 amino acids. Looked up from germline, CDR1 is SQVTM and CDR2 is ANQGSEA. In DNA form, the CDR3 reads TGCAGCGTTGGGAGACAGGGGAGAAGCACTGAAGCTTTCTTT. As protein: CSVGRQGRSTEAFF. The whole variable domain, remainder taken from reference TRBV29-1 and TRBJ1-1, is SAVISQKPSRDICQRGTSLTIQCQVDSQVTMMFWYRQQPGQSLTLIATANQGSEATYESGFVIDKFPISRPNLTFSTLTVSNMSPEDSSIYLCSVGRQGRSTEAFFGQGTRLTVV.